This T cell receptor (beta chain) was sequenced for a study of shared clonotypes between healthy human individuals. Regarding the study as a whole: Clonotype sharing among donors, it was expected, would be affected by sequencing depth.

Clones were sequenced by immunoSEQ multiplex PCR, and TCRdb holds only the in-frame ones, with some missing. The sample contains under 2,000,000 clones, approximately 94% of which appear only once. This clone was recorded once. No antigen is known for it. Naive CD8 cells were CD45RO-negative, positively selected for CCR7, excluding terminally differentiated effector memory CD45RA+ cells. The CDR3 contains 11 residues. CDR1 and CDR2 from the germline V gene are DFQATT and SNEGSKA (reference sequence). Between the trimmed V and J ends, which lost 6 bases and 6 bases, there was a span of 12 bases. This sequence originates from a man aged 18 to 29 in good health. This chain links TRBV20-1 with TRBJ2-7, with D perhaps TRBD1 (6 bases). Sequenced sample: naive CD8+ T cells sorted from blood. The CDR3 is CSARTVGEQYF. CDR3 DNA sequence: TGCAGTGCCAGGACAGTCGGCGAGCAGTACTTC.